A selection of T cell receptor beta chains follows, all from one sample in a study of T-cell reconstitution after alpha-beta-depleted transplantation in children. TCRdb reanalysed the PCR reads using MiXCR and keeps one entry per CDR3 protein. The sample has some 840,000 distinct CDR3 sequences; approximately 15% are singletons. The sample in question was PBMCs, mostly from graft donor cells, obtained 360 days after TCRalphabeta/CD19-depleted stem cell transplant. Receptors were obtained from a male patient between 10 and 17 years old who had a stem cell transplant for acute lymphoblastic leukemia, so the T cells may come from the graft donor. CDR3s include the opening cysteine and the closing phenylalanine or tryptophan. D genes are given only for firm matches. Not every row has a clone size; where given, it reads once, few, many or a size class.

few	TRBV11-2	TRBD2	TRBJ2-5	TGTGCCAGCAGCCGGCCTTGGACTAGGGAGACCCAGTACTTC	CASSRPWTRETQYF
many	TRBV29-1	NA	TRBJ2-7	TGCAGCGGCCGCGCAAGGGGGGAGCAGTACTTC	CSGRARGEQYF
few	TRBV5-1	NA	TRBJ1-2	TGCGCCAGCAGCCCGGTCCCGGTGACCTGGTCCCATGGCTACACCTTC	CASSPVPVTWSHGYTF
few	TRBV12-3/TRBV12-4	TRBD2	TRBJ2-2	TGTGCCAGCAGTTCTGGGACTAGCGGGAGCAGCGACACCGGGGAGCTGTTTTTT	CASSSGTSGSSDTGELFF
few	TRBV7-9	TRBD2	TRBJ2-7	TGTGCCAGCAGCCGCGGACTAGCGGGAGTTCCCCTTTACGAGCAGTACTTC	CASSRGLAGVPLYEQYF
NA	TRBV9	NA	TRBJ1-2	TGTGCCAGCAGCGTAGAGGCAGGTGGAGCTAACTATGGCTACACCTTC	CASSVEAGGANYGYTF
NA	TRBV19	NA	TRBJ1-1	TGTGCCAGTACCCCGACAGAAAGGAACACTGAAGCTTTCTTT	CASTPTERNTEAFF
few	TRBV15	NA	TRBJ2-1	TGTGCCACCAGCAGAGAATCGAATGAGCAGTTCTTC	CATSRESNEQFF
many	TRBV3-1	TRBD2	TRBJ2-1	TGTGCCAGCAGCCTTAGCGGGTATTACAATGAGCAGTTCTTC	CASSLSGYYNEQFF
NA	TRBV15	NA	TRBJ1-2	TGTGCCACCAGCAGAGATTCGGGAGCTAACTATGGCTACACCTTC	CATSRDSGANYGYTF
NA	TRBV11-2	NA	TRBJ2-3	TGTGCCAGCAGCTTAGGCGATATAGCGCGTCGCGGAGATACGCAGTATTTT	CASSLGDIARRGDTQYF
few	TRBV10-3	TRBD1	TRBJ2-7	TGTGCCATCAGTTCCACGACAGGGACCTACGAGCAGTACTTC	CAISSTTGTYEQYF
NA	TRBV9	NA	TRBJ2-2	TGTGCCAGCAGCGTAGTCAGTTTTTCGAGCACCGGGGAGCTGTTTTTT	CASSVVSFSSTGELFF
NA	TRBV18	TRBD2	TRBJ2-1	TGTGCCAGCTCACCGGGACTAGCGGGAGAGGAAACCTACAATGAGCAGTTCTTC	CASSPGLAGEETYNEQFF
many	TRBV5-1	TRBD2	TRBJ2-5	TGCGCCAGCAGCTCCGGGACTAGCGGGATTAAAGAGACCCAGTACTTC	CASSSGTSGIKETQYF
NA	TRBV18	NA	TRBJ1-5	TGTGCCAGCTCACCGGACAGTGCTGATCAGCCCCAGCATTTT	CASSPDSADQPQHF
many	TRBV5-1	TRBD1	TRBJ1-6	TGCGCCAGCAGCTCGACAGGGGTAGATTCACCCCTCCACTTT	CASSSTGVDSPLHF
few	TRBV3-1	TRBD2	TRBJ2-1	TGTGCCAGCAGCCAAGTGGCGGGAGGGTGGTCCAATGAGCAGTTCTTC	CASSQVAGGWSNEQFF
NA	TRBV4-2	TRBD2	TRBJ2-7	TGTGCCAGCAGTTTAGGACTAGCGGCAACGAGCAACCCCTACGAGCAGTACTTC	CASSLGLAATSNPYEQYF
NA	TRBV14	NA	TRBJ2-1	TGTGCCAGCAGCCACGACCGGGCCCCCCACAATGAGCAGTTCTTC	CASSHDRAPHNEQFF
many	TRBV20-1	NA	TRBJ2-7	TGCAGTGCTAGAACCGGGATTCCCTACGAGCAGTACTTC	CSARTGIPYEQYF
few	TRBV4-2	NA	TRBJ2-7	TGTGCCAGCAGCCAAGTCCGGACAGCGCACGAGCAGTACTTC	CASSQVRTAHEQYF
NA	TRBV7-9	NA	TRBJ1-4	TGTGCCAGCAGCTCCAATTTTGGGGGGGCTGGTGAAAAACTGTTTTTT	CASSSNFGGAGEKLFF
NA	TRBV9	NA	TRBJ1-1	TGTGCCAGCAGCGTACATGGGGGGCCCACTGAAGCTTTCTTT	CASSVHGGPTEAFF
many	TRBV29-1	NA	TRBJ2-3	TGCAGCGAGGGAGTTAGCACAGATACGCAGTATTTT	CSEGVSTDTQYF
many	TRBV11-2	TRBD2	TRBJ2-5	TGTGCCAGCAGCTTAAGGCGGCTAGCGGAGAAAGAGACCCAGTACTTC	CASSLRRLAEKETQYF
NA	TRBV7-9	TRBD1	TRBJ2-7	TGTGCCAGCAGCCGAGCCGGGACAGGGGTTTACGAGCAGTACTTC	CASSRAGTGVYEQYF
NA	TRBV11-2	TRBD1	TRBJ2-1	TGTGCCAGCAGCTTAAACCTCGGGACAGCCTCCTACAATGAGCAGTTCTTC	CASSLNLGTASYNEQFF
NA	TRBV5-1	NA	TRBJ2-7	TGCGCCAGCAGCTTGTGGGAAAGAAAGAGCTCCTACGAGCAGTACTTC	CASSLWERKSSYEQYF
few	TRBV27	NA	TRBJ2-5	TGTGCCAGCAGTGCTGGCGGGCCCCCCCGACAGGAGACCCAGTACTTC	CASSAGGPPRQETQYF
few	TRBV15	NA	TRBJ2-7	TGTGCCACCAGCAGAGCTACCACACTTTGGGGGACCTACGAGCAGTACTTC	CATSRATTLWGTYEQYF
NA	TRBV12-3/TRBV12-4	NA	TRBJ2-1	TGTGCCAGCAGTCGACTAGGGAGTACAATGTGGTTCTTC	CASSRLGSTMWFF
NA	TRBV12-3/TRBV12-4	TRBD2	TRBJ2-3	TGTGCCAGCAACCCCCCCGGACTAGCATTGGCAGATACGCAGTATTTT	CASNPPGLALADTQYF
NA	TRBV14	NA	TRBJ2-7	TGTGCCAGCAGTCGGACTACCCCGTACGAGCAGTACTTC	CASSRTTPYEQYF
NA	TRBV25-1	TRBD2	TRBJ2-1	TGTGCCAGCAGTGAACGGGCGGGAGGGCCTGGATACAATGAGCAGTTCTTC	CASSERAGGPGYNEQFF
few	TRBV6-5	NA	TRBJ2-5	TGTGCCAGTGGGGACTGGGGGACCCAGTACTTC	CASGDWGTQYF
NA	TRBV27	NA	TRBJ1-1	TGTGCCAGCAGTTTGTGGGGGGGGCGGTACGCTGAAGCTTTCTTT	CASSLWGGRYAEAFF
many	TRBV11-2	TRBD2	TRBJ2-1	TGTGCCAGCATGAGGACTAGCGGGAGGAATGAGCAGTTCTTC	CASMRTSGRNEQFF
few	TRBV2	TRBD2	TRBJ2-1	TGTGCCAGCAGTACCCCCGGGACTAGCGGGGCCTCCTCCTACAATGAGCAGTTCTTC	CASSTPGTSGASSYNEQFF
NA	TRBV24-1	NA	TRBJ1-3	TGTGCCACCAGTGACGGGAGCTCTGGAAACACCATATATTTT	CATSDGSSGNTIYF
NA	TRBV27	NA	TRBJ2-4	TGTGCCAGTATGGACGGGATCATGAACATTCAGTACTTC	CASMDGIMNIQYF
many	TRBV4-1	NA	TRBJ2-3	TGCGCCAGCAGCCAAGACAGGGGAATAACAGATACGCAGTATTTT	CASSQDRGITDTQYF
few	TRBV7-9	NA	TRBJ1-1	TGTGCCAGCATGAGGGGCACTGAAGCTTTCTTT	CASMRGTEAFF
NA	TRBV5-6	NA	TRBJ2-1	TGTGCCAGCAGCTTGCCAGGTGAGGCTGCACACAATGAGCAGTTCTTC	CASSLPGEAAHNEQFF
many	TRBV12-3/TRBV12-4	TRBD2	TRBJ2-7	TGTGCCAGCAGTCCAGGACTAGCGCCCACCTACGAGCAGTACTTC	CASSPGLAPTYEQYF
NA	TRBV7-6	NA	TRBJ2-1	TGTGCCAGCAGCTTCTCCCCCAGGATGGGTGAGCAGTTCTTC	CASSFSPRMGEQFF
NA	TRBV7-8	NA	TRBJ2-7	TGTGCCAGCAGCTTAGTGTGGGGAACCCTCTACGAGCAGTACTTC	CASSLVWGTLYEQYF
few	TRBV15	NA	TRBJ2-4	TGTGCCACTGGTACGGGGCCTAACATTCAGTACTTC	CATGTGPNIQYF
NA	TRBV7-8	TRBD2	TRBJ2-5	TGTGCCAGCATGGGACTAGCGGGAAAGAAGGGAGAGACCCAGTACTTC	CASMGLAGKKGETQYF
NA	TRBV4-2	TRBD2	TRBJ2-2	TGTGCCAGCAGCCCCGGGACTATAACCACCGGGGAGCTGTTTTTT	CASSPGTITTGELFF
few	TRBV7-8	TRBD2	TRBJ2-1	TGTGCCAGCAGCCCCAAGAGACTAGCGGGATCCAATGAGCAGTTCTTC	CASSPKRLAGSNEQFF
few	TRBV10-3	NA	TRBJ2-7	TGTGCCATCAGTGAAGGGGGAAGGGAGGGTCGGTACGAGCAGTACTTC	CAISEGGREGRYEQYF
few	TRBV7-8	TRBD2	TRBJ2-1	TGTGCCAGCAGCTTAGCGCGGACTAGCGGGAGGAGCTCCTACAATGAGCAGTTCTTC	CASSLARTSGRSSYNEQFF
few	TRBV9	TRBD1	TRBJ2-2	TGTGCCAGCAGCCCGAGACAGGGGGCGCCCGGTGCGGAGCTGTTTTTT	CASSPRQGAPGAELFF
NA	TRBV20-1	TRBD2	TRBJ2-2	TGCAGTGCACCAGCGGGGGGGTCAAACACCGGGGAGCTGTTTTTT	CSAPAGGSNTGELFF